Described below is a single T cell receptor (beta chain) sequence and its context. Its specificity is unknown. An input of 0.5 to 1 ug of RNA was subjected to reverse transcription using random hexamers. TCRdb re-called the immunoSEQ multiplex PCR reads with MiXCR, one entry per CDR3 protein. Counted here are roughly 180,000 distinct CDR3 sequences, approximately 94% occurring once; the ten biggest clones make up over 0.08%. The data belong to a study of CD8 T cells in Susac syndrome. CDR3 size: 13 residues. Trimming at V came to 3 bases and at J to 8 bases, leaving 7 bases not matched to a gene. Germline values: CDR1 GTSNPN, CDR2 SVGIG (reference sequence). Findings and limits, study-wide: The study conceded that relatively few individuals underwent its TCR sequencing and HLA analysis.

The chain recombines TRBV30 with TRBJ1-5, with 7 bases lining up with TRBD1. This sequence was found in a human donor in good health. The sequenced sample consisted of CD4+ T cells from PBMCs. CDR3 amino acids: CAWRQGEMEPQHF. The DNA of the CDR3 is TGTGCCTGGAGGCAGGGGGAAATGGAGCCCCAGCATTTT.